The T cell receptor beta chain under discussion was sequenced for a study of cytomegalovirus exposure and HLA in healthy donors. Study results and caveats: High sensitivity and specificity were reportedly achieved when the classifier diagnosed cytomegalovirus status. Rare TCR sequences predominated, though certain public TCRs were found in many donors.

TCRdb's table, derived via immunoSEQ multiplex PCR, lists solely in-frame clones and lacks some. This table holds more than 80,000 clones, 88% found once. In germline, CDR1 is MNHNS, CDR2 SASEGT. The CDR3 has 15 residues. V lost 6 bases to trimming and J lost 1 base; unmatched junction nucleotides: 7. Details on this clone: Its cognate antigen is unknown.

The TCR comes from a young woman in good health and CMV-seropositive. Sequenced: PBMCs. The rearrangement links TRBV6-1 to TRBJ2-7; 9 positions match TRBD2. CDR3: CASRDLAGESYEQYF. CDR3 DNA sequence: TGTGCCAGCAGGGACTTAGCGGGGGAATCCTACGAGCAGTACTTC.